This T cell receptor (beta chain) was observed in a study of somatic mutations in cytotoxic T cells in rheumatoid arthritis. Study-wide context: Patients had 25 to 30 ml EDTA blood drawn right after diagnosis, before any treatment. Including V beta1+ cells that were sequenced for TCRB, some T-cell populations stained with V beta antibodies were flow-sorted at nearly 100% purity.

The study's findings and limits: Clonality measured in CD8+ T cells did not differ significantly between rheumatoid arthritis patients and age-matched healthy controls.

The authors' processing: Rarely did patient CD8+ clones above 1% match published virus-specific TCRB sequences. The table came from immunoSEQ multiplex PCR; TCRdb's copy has only in-frame clones and leaves some out. The V and J calls and clone size are taken from that table; D and trimming were inferred from the DNA. The sample contains more than 10,000 clones, more than 65% of which appear only once. Of note for this clone: What it recognizes is unknown.

Trimming removed 4 bases from V and 6 bases from J, with 7 bases in between. Germline V gives CDR1 SGHVS, CDR2 FQNEAQ. The CDR3 has 12 residues. The sequencing input was CD8+ T cells sorted from blood. The chain couples TRBV7-8 to TRBJ2-1; D tentatively reads TRBD1 or TRBD2 (5 bases each). This receptor was obtained from an adult with rheumatoid arthritis. The CDR3 coding sequence is TGTGCCAGCAGCTCCGGGACCAATGAGCAGTTCTTC. This sequence encodes CASSSGTNEQFF.